This T cell receptor (beta chain) emerged from a study of human T cells and chemical hapten exposure. Study-wide findings and caveats: In comparison with controls, expanded TCRs gave rise to a significantly larger number of large CDR3 similarity clusters. The donors suffered from alopecia, so their immune response may not match that of healthy people.

TCRdb independently ran MiXCR on the RACE reads; one entry per CDR3 protein. The repertoire holds 280,000 or so distinct CDR3 sequences, with around 7.7% as singletons. This clonotype occurred a few times. Antigen specificity is unknown. Relative to the germline gene, one junction end is altered; a read error may explain this. The CDR3 is made up of 13 amino acids. CDR1 and CDR2 (germline): MNHNY, SVGAGI (reference sequence). The sample's time point: pre-sensitization, week 0. The sample's treatment: therapeutic diphenylcyclopropenone sensitization with weekly scalp DPC. Donors were 18 to 70-year-old alopecia patients suitable for DPC.

The sequence was obtained from a man between 18 and 29 years old with alopecia areata. Some clones in this sample may be carry-over from other donors' samples. The V gene is TRBV6-6, the J gene TRBJ1-4; D possibly corresponds to TRBD1 (5 bases). The sequencing used whole blood, collected in connection with sensitization to the hapten diphenylcyclopropenone (DPC). The chain's CDR3 is CASGSQGREKLFF. DNA of the CDR3: TGTGCCAGCGGTTCCCAGGGCCGAGAAAAGCTGTTTTTT.